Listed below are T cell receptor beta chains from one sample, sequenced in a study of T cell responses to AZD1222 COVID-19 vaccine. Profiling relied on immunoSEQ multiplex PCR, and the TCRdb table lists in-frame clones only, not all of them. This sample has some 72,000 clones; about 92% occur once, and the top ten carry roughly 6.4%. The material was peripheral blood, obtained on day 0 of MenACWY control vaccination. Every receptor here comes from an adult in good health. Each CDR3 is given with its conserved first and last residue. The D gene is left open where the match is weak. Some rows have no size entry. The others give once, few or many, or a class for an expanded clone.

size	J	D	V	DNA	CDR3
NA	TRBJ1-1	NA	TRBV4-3	TGCGCCAGCAGCCCCGCCGGTTCGTGGACTGAAGCTTTCTTT	CASSPAGSWTEAFF
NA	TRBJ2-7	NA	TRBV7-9	TGTGCCAGCAGCAAGTTCTACGAGCAGTACTTC	CASSKFYEQYF
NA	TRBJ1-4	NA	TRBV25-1	TGTGCCAGCAGTGGAGCCAACGCCGGGGCTAATGAAAAACTGTTTTTT	CASSGANAGANEKLFF
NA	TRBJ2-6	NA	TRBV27	TGTGCCAGCAGTCCTGGGGCCAACGTCCTGACTTTC	CASSPGANVLTF
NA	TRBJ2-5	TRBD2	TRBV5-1	TGCGCCAGCAGCTTGGGACTAGCGGGGGCCACGGTGCAGGAGACCCAGTACTTC	CASSLGLAGATVQETQYF
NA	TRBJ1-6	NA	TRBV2	TGTGCCAGCAGTGTACAGGGTTCCCATTCACCCCTCCACTTT	CASSVQGSHSPLHF
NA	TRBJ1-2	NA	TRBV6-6	TGTGCCAGCACCAGCTCGGACGGCTATGGCTACACCTTC	CASTSSDGYGYTF
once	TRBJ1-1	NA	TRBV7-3	TGTGCCAGCAGCTTAAGATTGGAAAGTACTGAAGCTTTCTTT	CASSLRLESTEAFF
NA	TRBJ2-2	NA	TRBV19	TGTGCCAGTAGTAAGGCAGCGAACACCGGGGAGCTGTTTTTT	CASSKAANTGELFF
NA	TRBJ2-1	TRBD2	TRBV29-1	TGCAGCGTTGAAGGGAGTTTGGCTAGCGGTGTTGATGAGCAGTTCTTC	CSVEGSLASGVDEQFF
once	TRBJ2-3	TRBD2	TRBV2	TGTGCCAGCACTAGCGGGGGTGTCACAGATACGCAGTATTTT	CASTSGGVTDTQYF
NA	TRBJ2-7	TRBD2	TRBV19	TGTGCCAGTAGTCTAGCGGGAAGCTCCTACGAGCAGTACTTC	CASSLAGSSYEQYF
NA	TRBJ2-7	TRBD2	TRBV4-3	TGCGCCAGCAGCCAAGGGGCTAGCGGGACCGTTTACGAGCAGTACTTC	CASSQGASGTVYEQYF
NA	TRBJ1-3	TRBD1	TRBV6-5	TGTGCCAGCAGTTGGCAACAGGGGGCTGGAAACACCATATATTTT	CASSWQQGAGNTIYF
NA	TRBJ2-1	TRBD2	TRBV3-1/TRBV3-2	TGTGCCAGCAGCCACCGGAGCGGGGCCTACAATGAGCAGTTCTTC	CASSHRSGAYNEQFF
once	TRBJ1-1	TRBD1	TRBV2	TGTGCCAGCAGAGACAGGGGGAGGAACACTGAAGCTTTCTTT	CASRDRGRNTEAFF
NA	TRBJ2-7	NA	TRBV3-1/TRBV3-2	TGTGCCAGCAGCCAAGCCGGGTTAGGGACCTACGAGCAGTACTTC	CASSQAGLGTYEQYF
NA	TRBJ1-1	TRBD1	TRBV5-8	TGTGCCAGCAGCTGGGGACAGGGGCTAATGAACACTGAAGCTTTCTTT	CASSWGQGLMNTEAFF
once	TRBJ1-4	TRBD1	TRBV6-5	TGTGCCAGCAGTTCAGGGGGCAAAGGAAAACTGTTTTTT	CASSSGGKGKLFF
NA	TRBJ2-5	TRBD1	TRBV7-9	TGTGCCAGCAGCTTGAGTGACAGGGCCGAGACCCAGTACTTC	CASSLSDRAETQYF
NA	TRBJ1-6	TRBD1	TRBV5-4	TGTGCCAGCAGCCACCGGGACAGCGATTCACCCCTCCACTTT	CASSHRDSDSPLHF
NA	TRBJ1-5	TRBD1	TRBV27	TGTGCCAGCAGAGGGACAGTTAGCAATCAGCCCCAGCATTTT	CASRGTVSNQPQHF
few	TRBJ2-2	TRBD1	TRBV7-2	TGTGCCAGCAGCCGCGGACAGGGCATCGGGGAGCTGTTTTTT	CASSRGQGIGELFF
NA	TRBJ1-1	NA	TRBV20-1	TGCAGTGCTAGACTGGACGCTGAAGCTTTCTTT	CSARLDAEAFF
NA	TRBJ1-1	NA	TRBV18	TGTGCCAGCTCACCGGTGGGGTCTGAAGCTTTCTTT	CASSPVGSEAFF
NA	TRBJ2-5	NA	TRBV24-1	TGTGCCACCAGTGACTCGGGAGAATCAATCCGGGAGACCCAGTACTTC	CATSDSGESIRETQYF
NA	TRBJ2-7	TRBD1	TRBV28	TGTGCCAGCAGGCCTCACTCCGGACAGGGGAGCTCCTACGAGCAGTACTTC	CASRPHSGQGSSYEQYF
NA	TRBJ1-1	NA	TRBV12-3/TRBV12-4	TGTGCCAGCAGTTTGTTAGGTGGAGCTGAAGCTTTCTTT	CASSLLGGAEAFF
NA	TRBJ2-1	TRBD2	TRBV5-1	TGCGCCAGCAGCTTGGGTTCTAGCGGGGGTCGCAATGAGCAGTTCTTC	CASSLGSSGGRNEQFF
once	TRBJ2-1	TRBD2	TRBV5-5	TGTGCCAGCAGCTTAACGGGAGGGAGCTCCTACAATGAGCAGTTCTTC	CASSLTGGSSYNEQFF
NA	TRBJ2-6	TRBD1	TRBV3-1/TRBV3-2	TGTGCCAGCAGCCTTCGGACCGGGACAGGGTTTCCTGGGGCCAACGTCCTGACTTTC	CASSLRTGTGFPGANVLTF
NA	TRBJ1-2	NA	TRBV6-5	TGTGCCAGCAGTTACGAAGGTAACTATGGCTACACCTTC	CASSYEGNYGYTF
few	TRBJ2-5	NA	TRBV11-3	TGTGCCAGCAGCTTAAACAGGGTTGAGCCCCAGTACTTC	CASSLNRVEPQYF
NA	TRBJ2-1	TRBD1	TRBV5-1	TGCGCCAGCAGCTTGGATGGACAGGGTATCGATGAGCAGTTCTTC	CASSLDGQGIDEQFF
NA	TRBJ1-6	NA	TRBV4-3	TGCGCCAGCAGCCAAGGGAGCTCCTATAATTCACCCCTCCACTTT	CASSQGSSYNSPLHF
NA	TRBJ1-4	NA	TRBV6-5	TGTGCCAGCAGCCTTTTTACTAATGAAAAACTGTTTTTT	CASSLFTNEKLFF
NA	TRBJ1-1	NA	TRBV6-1	TGTGCCAGCAGTGAGCGTATGGGATCCATGAACACTGAAGCTTTCTTT	CASSERMGSMNTEAFF
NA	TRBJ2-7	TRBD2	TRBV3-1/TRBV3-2	TGTGCCAGCAGCCAAGCGGGACTAGCGGGGACCTACGAGCAGTACTTC	CASSQAGLAGTYEQYF
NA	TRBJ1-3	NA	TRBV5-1	TGCGCCAGCAGCTCGGGTGATGGAAACACCATATATTTT	CASSSGDGNTIYF
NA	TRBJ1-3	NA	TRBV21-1	TGTGCCAGCAGCACAGGGAGCTGTGGAAACACCATATATTTT	CASSTGSCGNTIYF
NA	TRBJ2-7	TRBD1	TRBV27	TGTGCCAGCAGTTTAGGGACAGGCCATTCATTCTACGAGCAGTACTTC	CASSLGTGHSFYEQYF
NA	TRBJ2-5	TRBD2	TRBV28	TGTGCCAGCGGACTAGCGGGGACCCAAGAGACCCAGTACTTC	CASGLAGTQETQYF
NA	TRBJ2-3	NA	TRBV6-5	TGTGCCAGCAGGGATGCAGGGAGAAGCACAGATACGCAGTATTTT	CASRDAGRSTDTQYF
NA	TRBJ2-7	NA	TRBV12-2	TGTGCAAGTCGCTTAGGTTGGCCACAGGACACCCACCGGGGGAGCTCCTACGAGCAGTACTTC	CASRLGWPQDTHRGSSYEQYF
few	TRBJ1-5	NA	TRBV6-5	TGTGCCAGCAGAGGCATCAGGGGCACCCAGCATTTT	CASRGIRGTQHF
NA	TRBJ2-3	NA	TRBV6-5	TGTGCCAGCAGTTACGGTAGGCCAGGTGCCACAGATACGCAGTATTTT	CASSYGRPGATDTQYF
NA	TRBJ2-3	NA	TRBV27	TGTGCCAGCAGCTCCACAGATACGCAGTATTTT	CASSSTDTQYF
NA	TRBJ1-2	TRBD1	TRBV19	TGTGCCAGTAGTATATCCTTTGGACAGGGGAACGGCTACACCTTC	CASSISFGQGNGYTF
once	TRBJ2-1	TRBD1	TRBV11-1	TGTGCCAGCAGCTTAGAACAGGGGACCTACAATGAGCAGTTCTTC	CASSLEQGTYNEQFF
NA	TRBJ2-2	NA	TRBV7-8	TGTGCCAGCCATACTACCGCATTAACCGGGGAGCTGTTTTTT	CASHTTALTGELFF
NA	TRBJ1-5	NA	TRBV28	TGTGCCAGCCACCGCAACCCCAATCAGCCCCAGCATTTT	CASHRNPNQPQHF
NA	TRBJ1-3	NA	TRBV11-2	TGTGCCAGCAGCTCCAGGACAGTAACCTCTGGAAACACCATATATTTT	CASSSRTVTSGNTIYF
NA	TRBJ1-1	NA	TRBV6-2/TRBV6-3	TGTGCCAGCAGTTACTCGACGGGCGGGGGGACCATTGAAGCTTTCTTT	CASSYSTGGGTIEAFF
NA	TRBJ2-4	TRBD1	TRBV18	TGTGCCAGCTCACCATTACAGGGGACGGAAAACATTCAGTACTTC	CASSPLQGTENIQYF